This TCR beta chain was profiled in a study of Tregs in tolerant kidney transplant recipients. The V and J ends lost 5 bases and 5 bases, in that order; junction bases with no gene match: 10. This CDR3 is 17 amino acids long. Germline V CDR1 and CDR2: SGHAT, FQDESV (reference sequence). The repertoire was sequenced with immunoSEQ multiplex PCR; TCRdb's copy has only in-frame clones and lacks some. The data hold about 87,000 clones, with roughly 93% observed a single time. The source material was CD4+ T cells from blood, sampled before the transplant. This receptor was taken from a human donor who received a combined kidney and bone marrow transplant. The rearrangement joins TRBV11-1 to TRBJ2-2; 11 positions agree with TRBD2. CDR3 sequence: CASSLARTSGLTGELFF. DNA for the CDR3: TGTGCCAGCAGCCTTGCCCGGACTAGCGGGTTGACCGGGGAGCTGTTTTTT.